This T cell receptor (beta chain) was sequenced in a study of blood T cell repertoires in COVID-19 (dated by TCRdb to about 2020). The study in broad terms: Samples from collaborators originated in the United States, Italy and Spain and spanned both the acute and convalescent phases of COVID-19. The material from the prospective study consisted of cDNA or gDNA derived from T cells, B-cell-depleted T cells, or PBMCs. The dataset comprised deeply sampled blood TCRbeta repertoires from subjects exposed to, actively infected with, or recovered from COVID-19. A freely available public database, intended as a resource for researchers studying the immune response to SARS-CoV-2, is where the repertoires were released. The samples were drawn from two sources: the first 160 participants of the ongoing ImmuneRACE study, and 1,254 subjects contributed by 6 global collaborators. The sample metadata nearly always contained a de-identified subject ID, COVID-19 status, age in years and sex. Where available, HLA class I and class II types were taken from metadata supplied by the sample provider and were not determined by assay-based typing.

TCRbeta CDR3 regions were amplified from genomic DNA by means of the immunoSEQ Assay, a bias-controlled multiplex PCR. The published analysis was carried out like this. The number of nucleated cells in each sample was estimated by amplification of reference gene primers within the assay. To quantify the absolute abundance of each unique TCRbeta CDR3 rearrangement, sequence reads were collapsed and filtered. For each sample, productive Simpson clonality was calculated as the square root of Simpson's diversity index across productive rearrangements. TCRdb re-hosts the immuneACCESS table, in-frame sequences only. Its copies lack some clones; in the studies checked, an unresolved V gene accounts for under half of them, and the cause for the rest is not known. That table furnishes V, J and clone size, whereas the DNA furnished D and trimming. The sample records approximately 310,000 clones, roughly 84% of which are singletons. The ten largest account for 1% of the sample.

Relative to germline, V is missing 0 bases and J is missing 1 base, with 2 bases of the junction outside any gene match. Taken from the germline V gene, the CDR1 and CDR2 loops are KGHSH and LQKENI. The CDR3 holds 15 amino acids from the cysteine to the phenylalanine. CDR3 DNA is the only sequence kept; it has 45 bases, read in frame from the first base. Collaborating institutions collected whole blood in K2EDTA tubes following their own protocols. Collaborator samples were shipped for TCRbeta analysis as frozen whole blood, isolated PBMCs, or DNA extracted from either sample type. Broad study findings and their caveats: How much clinical and demographic metadata was included differed by source and by participant, and the metadata was provided uncurated.

About this clone itself: This receptor's antigen is unknown. No base quality values were provided; no much bigger clone lies one nucleotide off.

The chain is assembled from TRBV18 and TRBJ1-2; 7 nucleotides in the junction match TRBD1. This TCR came from a man in his forties or fifties with active or convalescent COVID-19. The sample consisted of peripheral blood. This receptor carries the CDR3 CASSPPSGGNYGYTF. DNA sequence: TGTGCCAGCTCACCACCGTCAGGGGGTAACTATGGCTACACCTTC.